Sequencing of this TCR beta chain was carried out in a study of tumor and adjacent non-tumor tissue in lung cancer. TCRbeta libraries were built with three rounds of nested PCR, modified from ARM-PCR. MiXCR, applied by TCRdb to the multiplex PCR reads, yields one record per CDR3 protein. The sample includes some 80,000 distinct CDR3 sequences, approximately 80% seen only once; the top ten take around half. In this sample, this clonotype turned up many times. Germline assignment: CDR1 DFQATT and CDR2 SNEGSKA (reference sequence). V lost 0 bases and J lost 4; bases outside the gene matches: 3. The CDR3 has 15 amino acids. The template was RNA from unsorted bulk tissue. Distant lung tissue was collected more than 3 cm away from the tumor edge.

The chain employs TRBV20-1 and TRBJ2-3, with 11 bases aligning to TRBD2. The source material was distant non-tumor lung tissue. The clonotype was recovered from a man aged 55 to 70 with non-small cell lung cancer. CDR3 nucleotides: TGCAGTGCTAGAGATAGCGGGGGGGCGGCAGATACGCAGTATTTT. This codes for CSARDSGGAADTQYF.